One sample yielded the 15 T cell receptor beta chains listed below, sequenced in a study of PD-1 blockade in classical Hodgkin lymphoma. Documented time point: newly diagnosed, previously untreated cHL patient sample. Isolation of CD4+ T cells from thawed PBMCs was performed by magnetic negative selection. Profiling relied on immunoSEQ multiplex PCR, and the TCRdb table lists in-frame clones only, not all of them. Seen here are 20,000 to 30,000 clones, roughly nine tenths observed once, and the top ten hold 0.45% to 0.65%. Material: CD4+ T cells from blood. The source is a human donor with classical Hodgkin lymphoma.

The rearrangement uses TRBV19 and TRBJ1-1; D remains ambiguous. Trimming removed 3 bases from V and 0 bases from J, with 5 bases in between. The CDR3 is made up of 13 amino acids. Per the germline V gene, CDR1 is LNHDA and CDR2 is SQIVND (reference sequence). Here the CDR3 reads CASSIGVNTEAFF. In nucleotides, the CDR3 is TGTGCCAGTAGTATCGGCGTGAACACTGAAGCTTTCTTT. The full variable domain, completed using reference TRBV19 and TRBJ1-1, is DGGITQSPKYLFRKEGQNVTLSCEQNLNHDAMYWYRQDPGQGLRLIYYSQIVNDFQKGDIAEGYSVSREKKESFPLTVTSAQKNPTAFYLCASSIGVNTEAFFGQGTRLTVV.

The chain recombines TRBV19 with TRBJ2-6; unclear D gene. V lost 2 bases and J lost 0, with 8 bases in between. Germline V gives CDR1 LNHDA, CDR2 SQIVND (reference sequence). The CDR3 consists of 16 residues. CDR3 sequence reads: CASSIIGSSGANVLTF. DNA of the CDR3: TGTGCCAGTAGTATAATAGGCAGCTCTGGGGCCAACGTCCTGACTTTC.

This rearrangement joins TRBV10-3 to TRBJ1-2, with D unclear. Germline loops: CDR1 ENHRY, CDR2 SYGVKD. The CDR3 loop spans 14 amino acids. Deletions cut 2 bases from V and 2 bases from J, with 9 bases between. In DNA, the CDR3 is TGTGCCATCAGTGAGCCGGCGGCCAACTATGGCTACACCTTC. Protein: CAISEPAANYGYTF.

The rearrangement joins TRBV5-4 to TRBJ1-1, with no clear D. Germline loops: CDR1 SGHNT, CDR2 YYREEE (reference sequence). The CDR3 covers 13 residues. Trimming took 4 bases from V and 3 from J, leaving 10 bases between them. The CDR3 is CASSLSIDTEAFF. The CDR3 DNA reads TGTGCCAGCAGCCTATCTATCGACACTGAAGCTTTCTTT.

This clone was recorded only once. V gene TRBV11-3 combines with J gene TRBJ2-5; D is unclear. The CDR3 totals 11 residues. From germline, CDR1 is SGHNT and CDR2 YENEEA. Trimming stripped 5 bases from V and 2 bases from J, with 3 bases between. CDR3 nucleotides: TGTGCCAGCAGCCAACAAGAGACCCAGTACTTC. Translated, it gives CASSQQETQYF.

The chain employs TRBV19 and TRBJ2-7, with D possibly TRBD1 on 6 matching bases. V dropped 7 bases and J dropped 2 bases, with 18 bases sitting between them. The V gene's germline CDR1 is LNHDA and CDR2 SQIVND (reference sequence). The CDR3 is 15 residues long. The CDR3 spells CASTEVAGGPYEQYF. The CDR3 DNA sequence: TGTGCCAGTACCGAAGTAGCTGGGGGCCCCTACGAGCAGTACTTC.

The chain employs TRBV11-1 and TRBJ2-2; 8 bases agree with TRBD1. With 5 bases clipped from V and 4 bases from J, the junction kept 6 bases outside the gene matches. This CDR3 has 15 residues. Germline assignment: CDR1 SGHAT and CDR2 FQDESV (reference sequence). DNA for the CDR3: TGTGCCAGCAGCCCAGGGGGCGGGATCACCGGGGAGCTGTTTTTT. This translates into CASSPGGGITGELFF.

The rearrangement joins TRBV2 to TRBJ1-5; D is uncertain. The ends were cut back, 7 bases at V and 3 bases at J, with 16 bases in the middle. The CDR3 sequence is 15 residues long. In germline, CDR1 is SNHLY, CDR2 FYNNEI. CDR3 amino acids: CASKGGNGLNQPQHF. The DNA of the CDR3 is TGTGCCAGCAAGGGAGGGAACGGGCTCAATCAGCCCCAGCATTTT.

The chain has TRBV7-3 and TRBJ2-1, with unresolved D. The V end lost 1 base, the J end lost 8 bases, and 9 bases lay between the germline ends. Germline V gives CDR1 SGHTA, CDR2 FQGTGA. CDR3 size: 13 residues. The CDR3 region has the DNA TGTGCCAGCAGCTTAAGACGAGCCGATGAGCAGTTCTTC. It is translated as CASSLRRADEQFF.

The chain joins TRBV7-3 to TRBJ2-5; D remains ambiguous. The CDR3 length is 13 residues. Germline V gene data show CDR1 as SGHTA and CDR2 as FQGTGA. Trimming took 1 base from V and 0 from J, leaving 3 bases between them. The CDR3 DNA reads as TGTGCCAGCAGCTTAAGGCACCAAGAGACCCAGTACTTC. Protein sequence: CASSLRHQETQYF.

The rearrangement uses TRBV19 and TRBJ1-6; 8 bases are a match to TRBD1. Germline V gene data show CDR1 as LNHDA and CDR2 as SQIVND (reference sequence). With V trimmed by 6 bases and J by 10 bases, 14 bases remained unmatched. The CDR3 is made up of 16 amino acids. The CDR3 spells CASRGQGPLQGSPLHF. The CDR3 nucleotides are TGTGCCAGTAGAGGACAGGGTCCGTTGCAGGGCTCACCCCTCCACTTT. Full variable domain (rest looked up from reference TRBV19 and TRBJ1-6): DGGITQSPKYLFRKEGQNVTLSCEQNLNHDAMYWYRQDPGQGLRLIYYSQIVNDFQKGDIAEGYSVSREKKESFPLTVTSAQKNPTAFYLCASRGQGPLQGSPLHFGNGTRLTVT.

This clone was picked up one time. The gene calls are TRBV5-1 and TRBJ2-3; 14 bases are a match to TRBD2. Germline CDR1 is SGHRS and CDR2 is YFSETQ. V gave up 4 bases and J gave up 0 bases; unmatched junction bases: 4. This CDR3 is built from 17 residues. CDR3 coding DNA: TGCGCCAGCAGCCCCGGGACTAGCGGGGGAAGCACAGATACGCAGTATTTT. Translating it yields CASSPGTSGGSTDTQYF.

V gene TRBV5-1 combines with J gene TRBJ2-7; 9 bases line up with TRBD1. J lost 7 bases, V lost 0 bases, and 11 bases had no gene match. The CDR3 has 16 amino acids. Germline values: CDR1 SGHRS, CDR2 YFSETQ. CDR3 residues: CASSLAAGTGSEEQYF. The DNA of the CDR3 is TGCGCCAGCAGCTTGGCCGCTGGGACAGGGTCGGAAGAGCAGTACTTC.

This chain links TRBV29-1 with TRBJ2-5; D possibly uses TRBD1 or TRBD2 (6 bases each). The V and J ends lost 7 bases and 5 bases respectively, with 17 bases between them. Germline V gives CDR1 SQVTM, CDR2 ANQGSEA. CDR3 length: 13 amino acids. The DNA of the CDR3 is TGCAGCGGACGGTGGGGGGCCGCGGAGACCCAGTACTTC. This gives the protein CSGRWGAAETQYF.

V gene TRBV7-2 combines with J gene TRBJ2-7; TRBD2 matches at 8 bases. The trim removed 3 bases at V and 2 bases at J, leaving 15 bases unmatched. The germline gives CDR1 SGHTA, CDR2 FQGNSA. The CDR3 totals 18 residues. CDR3 sequence reads: CASSFREGSIKAPYEQYF. The CDR3 DNA sequence: TGTGCCAGCAGCTTCCGGGAGGGGTCCATTAAAGCCCCCTACGAGCAGTACTTC.